What follows are 15 T cell receptor beta chains derived from one specimen sequenced in a study of blood T cells in healthy people across ages. Together with a sample-barcoded 5' primer, a J-beta primer mix was included in a second PCR lasting roughly 6 to 12 cycles. TCRdb re-called the 5' RACE reads through MiXCR, storing one row per CDR3 protein. The repertoire holds roughly 560,000 distinct CDR3 sequences, 24% seen once, with roughly 9% in the top ten. This sample was also put to use in a study of T cells of mothers and their children.

Sequenced input: blood. These TCRs come from a boy aged 5-17 years in good health.

The chain employs TRBV3-1 and TRBJ2-5; 11 bases align to TRBD2. V was clipped by 2 bases and J by 5 bases; unmatched bases: 7. Germline loops: CDR1 LGHDT, CDR2 YNNKEL (reference sequence). The CDR3 is 16 amino acids. The CDR3: CASSQLAGGERETQYF. DNA of the CDR3: TGTGCCAGCAGCCAACTAGCGGGAGGTGAGAGGGAGACCCAGTACTTC.

This clonotype was counted between two and nine times. The chain combines TRBV4-1 with TRBJ2-1; no reliable D call. The ends were cut back, 4 bases at V and 0 bases at J, with 13 bases in the middle. In germline, CDR1 is MGHRA, CDR2 YSYEKL. The CDR3 runs 16 residues. The CDR3 nucleotides are TGCGCCAGCAGCCCCAGGCGGAGAAACTCCTACAATGAGCAGTTCTTC. Protein sequence: CASSPRRRNSYNEQFF.

The chain carries TRBV7-8 and TRBJ2-1; no clear D. CDR3 length: 16 amino acids. Germline assignment: CDR1 SGHVS and CDR2 FQNEAQ. V was shortened by 1 base and J by 0 bases, with 10 bases between the two germline ends. The CDR3 DNA is TGTGCCAGCAGCTTAGTAGACCAACGCTCCTACAATGAGCAGTTCTTC. Residues: CASSLVDQRSYNEQFF.

This clonotype was found once. The chain recombines TRBV6-2 or TRBV6-3 with TRBJ1-2; D is unresolved. The CDR3 has 13 amino acids. V was clipped by 0 bases and J by 5 bases, with 7 bases between them. Germline assignment: CDR1 MNHEY and CDR2 SVGEGT. The CDR3: CASSYSYGYGYTF. The CDR3 DNA follows: TGTGCCAGCAGTTACTCGTACGGATATGGCTACACCTTC.

The V and J genes are TRBV6-1 and TRBJ1-1; D not resolved. Germline V gives CDR1 MNHNS, CDR2 SASEGT. The V and J ends lost 8 bases and 6 bases respectively, with 16 bases between them. The CDR3 consists of 13 residues. Here the CDR3 DNA reads TGTGCCAGCCTGCGATCCATAGCCCCTGAAGCTTTCTTT. Translating it yields CASLRSIAPEAFF.

J is TRBJ2-5 and V is TRBV29-1, with D perhaps given as TRBD1 or TRBD2 (5 bases each). Germline loops: CDR1 SQVTM, CDR2 ANQGSEA. Trimming took 2 bases from V and 4 from J, leaving 14 bases between them. The CDR3 runs 14 residues. CDR3 residues: CSVESGGGLETQYF. Here the CDR3 DNA reads TGCAGCGTTGAAAGCGGTGGGGGTTTAGAGACCCAGTACTTC.

This chain uses TRBV28 with TRBJ1-2, with TRBD1 matching 8 bases. The germline V gene encodes CDR1 MDHEN and CDR2 SYDVKM. Trimming at V came to 2 bases and at J to 8 bases, leaving 10 bases not matched to a gene. The length of the CDR3 is 15 residues. The CDR3 sequence: CASSLMTGEIEGYTF. The CDR3 DNA reads as TGTGCCAGCAGTTTAATGACAGGGGAGATAGAAGGCTACACCTTC.

V gene TRBV7-2 combines with J gene TRBJ2-3; 10 bases match TRBD1. The length of the CDR3 is 16 residues. V was clipped by 3 bases and J by 3 bases; unmatched bases: 6. Germline-derived CDR1 and CDR2 are SGHTA and FQGNSA. The CDR3, as DNA: TGTGCCAGCAGCTTCCACGGGACAGGGGTGACAGATACGCAGTATTTT. It specifies CASSFHGTGVTDTQYF.

CDR3 protein: CASSREGGNYGYTF. In nucleotides, the CDR3 is TGTGCCAGCAGCCGAGAGGGAGGTAACTATGGCTACACCTTC. The gene calls are TRBV6-2 or TRBV6-3 and TRBJ1-2; D unresolved. This CDR3 has 14 residues. Germline CDR1 MNHEY, CDR2 SVGEGT. V was trimmed by 6 bases and J by 1 base, leaving 12 bases between them.

J is TRBJ2-1 and V is TRBV18; D is ambiguous. The CDR3 covers 13 residues. The germline CDR1 and CDR2 sequences are KGHSH and LQKENI. V was clipped by 2 bases and J by 9 bases, with 11 bases between them. The CDR3 sequence is CASSPDSISEQFF. CDR3 nucleotides: TGTGCCAGCTCACCAGACTCGATCAGTGAGCAGTTCTTC.

This clonotype was found a few times. The chain combines TRBV4-1 with TRBJ2-5; the match to TRBD1 covers 9 bases. The end of the DNA fits TRBJ2-7 better, so the J call may be wrong. The germline V gene encodes CDR1 MGHRA and CDR2 YSYEKL. This CDR3 comprises 16 residues. CDR3 in amino acids: CASSQPRDRVNHEQYF. In DNA form, the CDR3 reads TGCGCCAGCAGCCAACCCAGGGACAGGGTTAATCACGAGCAGTACTTC.

This clonotype was found a few times. The chain recombines TRBV24-1 with TRBJ1-2; D uncertain. This CDR3 region has 11 residues. The germline V gene has CDR1 KGHDR and CDR2 SFDVKD. V was shortened by 4 bases and J by 5 bases, with 4 bases between the two germline ends. The CDR3, as DNA: TGTGCCACCAGTGACCTGTATGGCTACACCTTC. This sequence encodes CATSDLYGYTF.

This clonotype was seen only a few times. This sequence joins TRBV27 and TRBJ1-1; D perhaps matches TRBD1 (6 bases). CDR1 is MNHEY, CDR2 SMNVEV, per germline (reference sequence). This CDR3 spans 15 amino acids. Trimming shortened V by 6 bases and J by 1 base, and 15 bases separated the two germline ends. CDR3 residues: CASSLLRGSNTEAFF. The CDR3 DNA reads TGTGCCAGCAGCCTCTTGAGGGGGTCGAACACTGAAGCTTTCTTT.

The chain couples TRBV5-1 to TRBJ2-7, with D hard to call. CDR3 length equals 13 residues. Deletions cut 4 bases from V and 3 bases from J, with 11 bases between. CDR1 and CDR2 (germline): SGHRS, YFSETQ. As DNA, the CDR3 is TGCGCCAGCAGCCCCCAGGACGGCTACGAGCAGTACTTC. Translated: CASSPQDGYEQYF.

This clonotype has only a few counts. The chain carries TRBV7-2 and TRBJ2-1; 7 bases map to TRBD2. The CDR3 has 18 amino acids. From germline, CDR1 is SGHTA and CDR2 FQGNSA. After removal of 1 base from V and 9 bases from J, the junction contained 18 bases not matched to a gene. In DNA form, the CDR3 reads TGTGCCAGCAGCTTAGGGGGTGGAGTAGCGGGCCCTTTAGGTGAGCAGTTCTTC. It yields the protein CASSLGGGVAGPLGEQFF.